The sequence of this T cell receptor (beta chain) was determined in a study of CD8 T cells in ankylosing spondylitis (dated by TCRdb to 2015 to 2018). Concerning the study at large: The study set out to find disease-linked TCR variants by profiling T cell receptor beta repertoires in ankylosing spondylitis patients and healthy donors. The whole study cohort included about a hundred healthy donors and about two dozen ankylosing spondylitis patients. Peripheral blood samples were taken, and synovial fluid was additionally collected from ankylosing spondylitis patients. Broader findings and caveats from the paper: A CD8+ phenotype was shown by the disease-linked clones, which were found at relatively low frequencies in peripheral blood. Some motif variants were previously reported in synovial fluid and blood of reactive arthritis patients, suggesting common disease-initiation mechanisms. Significant enrichment of the disease-linked clones was reported in matched synovial fluid samples from ankylosing spondylitis patients. Blood from ankylosing spondylitis patients appeared to be characterized by a TCR beta motif composed of roughly eight highly homologous amino acid variants.

The CDR3, from cysteine to phenylalanine, totals 16 residues. Solely the CDR3 DNA is kept, with 48 bases framed from the first base. The germline V gene supplies CDR1 SQVTM and CDR2 ANQGSEA. V is pruned by 3 bases and J by 0 bases, leaving 6 bases of the junction without a gene match. With respect to this clonotype: The clone's antigen remains unknown. No much larger clone exists at a distance of one base, and base qualities are not known.

The data were produced on an Illumina HiSeq 2500. Quantitative 5'-RACE with molecular barcodes was used to prepare TCR beta libraries. In the source study's methods: To identify disease-linked TCR variants, a new computational method was used, one built on a probabilistic model of VDJ rearrangement. In-frame beta chains were kept once TCRdb had trimmed the public reads at Q25 with fastp and called clones with MiXCR. All rows with the same CDR3 protein become a single entry with the most common DNA and genes. TCRdb assigned the V and J calls; the authors' analysis was not used. The sample table shows about 130,000 distinct CDR3 sequences, and approximately 9.7% are seen once. The ten largest make up about 3.3% of the sample.

The TCR was taken from a male donor with ankylosing spondylitis or in good health (not recorded which). The sequencing input was blood, either unsorted or a sorted T cell fraction (not recorded which). The sequence links TRBV29-1 to TRBJ2-3; 10 nucleotides in the junction match TRBD2. Read as DNA, the sequence is TGCAGCGTTGACGGAGGACTAGCGGTTAGCACAGATACGCAGTATTTT. The encoded protein is CSVDGGLAVSTDTQYF.